Listed below are T cell receptor beta chains from one sample, sequenced in a study of T-cell memory formation after mild COVID-19. TCRdb analysed the 5' RACE reads with MiXCR anew, one entry per CDR3 protein. The sample lists roughly 450,000 distinct CDR3 sequences; roughly 17% were seen once. The material sequenced was PBMCs or a T cell subset sorted from them (not recorded which). The source of these receptors is a man aged 18 to 29 who had mild COVID-19 (a few samples of this study predate the infection). Cell type and time point are not known. Each CDR3 is given with its conserved first and last residue. Fields, in order: J gene, V gene, clone size, D gene, CDR3 protein, CDR3 DNA. A D gene is named only where the DNA matches it firmly. The size field is filled for only some rows; it gives once, few, many or a size class.

J gene: TRBJ1-5; V gene: TRBV18; clone size: NA; D gene: NA; CDR3 protein: CASSPLGDTASQPQHF; CDR3 DNA: TGTGCCAGCTCACCACTCGGGGATACGGCTAGCCAGCCCCAGCATTTT
J gene: TRBJ1-1; V gene: TRBV5-1; clone size: medium-sized; D gene: NA; CDR3 protein: CASSLEGPQAFF; CDR3 DNA: TGCGCCAGCAGCTTGGAAGGACCCCAAGCTTTCTTT
J gene: TRBJ2-5; V gene: TRBV7-7; clone size: many; D gene: TRBD1; CDR3 protein: CASSHDRVRETQYF; CDR3 DNA: TGTGCCAGCAGTCACGACAGGGTCAGAGAGACCCAGTACTTC
J gene: TRBJ2-5; V gene: TRBV3-1; clone size: many; D gene: NA; CDR3 protein: CASSQDIMIETQYF; CDR3 DNA: TGTGCCAGCAGCCAAGATATCATGATCGAGACCCAGTACTTC
J gene: TRBJ2-3; V gene: TRBV7-8; clone size: few; D gene: TRBD2; CDR3 protein: CASSPRNSGTDTQYF; CDR3 DNA: TGTGCCAGCAGCCCCAGAAATAGCGGGACAGATACGCAGTATTTT
J gene: TRBJ2-1; V gene: TRBV20-1; clone size: few; D gene: TRBD2; CDR3 protein: CSAARTGTSGAGSLYNEQFF; CDR3 DNA: TGCAGTGCTGCCCGGACGGGGACTAGCGGGGCCGGAAGCCTCTACAATGAGCAGTTCTTC
J gene: TRBJ1-2; V gene: TRBV7-9; clone size: NA; D gene: NA; CDR3 protein: CASNPVGVGYTF; CDR3 DNA: TGTGCCAGCAACCCGGTGGGGGTTGGCTACACCTTC
J gene: TRBJ1-2; V gene: TRBV20-1; clone size: few; D gene: NA; CDR3 protein: CSASEQENYGYTF; CDR3 DNA: TGCAGTGCTTCCGAACAGGAAAACTATGGCTACACCTTC
J gene: TRBJ2-1; V gene: TRBV28; clone size: NA; D gene: NA; CDR3 protein: CASKGDTLYNEQFF; CDR3 DNA: TGTGCCAGCAAAGGCGACACCTTATACAATGAGCAGTTCTTC
J gene: TRBJ1-1; V gene: TRBV7-2; clone size: NA; D gene: TRBD1; CDR3 protein: CASSPWTGINTEAFF; CDR3 DNA: TGTGCCAGCAGCCCCTGGACAGGGATAAACACTGAAGCTTTCTTT
J gene: TRBJ2-3; V gene: TRBV5-1; clone size: NA; D gene: NA; CDR3 protein: CASSFPTGIGTDTQYF; CDR3 DNA: TGCGCCAGCAGCTTCCCCACAGGGATTGGCACAGATACGCAGTATTTT
J gene: TRBJ1-2; V gene: TRBV7-9; clone size: few; D gene: NA; CDR3 protein: CASSLGPRDTGPGNYGYTF; CDR3 DNA: TGTGCCAGCAGCTTAGGACCCCGGGACACCGGGCCCGGTAACTATGGCTACACCTTC
J gene: TRBJ1-5; V gene: TRBV12-3/TRBV12-4; clone size: NA; D gene: NA; CDR3 protein: CASTLSGHQPQHF; CDR3 DNA: TGTGCCAGCACCCTGTCGGGGCATCAGCCCCAGCATTTT
J gene: TRBJ1-2; V gene: TRBV9; clone size: many; D gene: NA; CDR3 protein: CASSVGGPTNYGYTF; CDR3 DNA: TGTGCCAGCAGCGTAGGAGGGCCCACTAACTATGGCTACACCTTC
J gene: TRBJ1-1; V gene: TRBV12-3/TRBV12-4; clone size: NA; D gene: NA; CDR3 protein: CASSLMMTEAFF; CDR3 DNA: TGTGCCAGCAGTTTAATGATGACTGAAGCTTTCTTT
J gene: TRBJ2-5; V gene: TRBV18; clone size: NA; D gene: NA; CDR3 protein: CASSRLGGQETQYF; CDR3 DNA: TGTGCCAGCTCTCGACTAGGGGGCCAAGAGACCCAGTACTTC
J gene: TRBJ2-1; V gene: TRBV4-2; clone size: few; D gene: TRBD2; CDR3 protein: CASSQDYPASGGYNEQFF; CDR3 DNA: TGTGCCAGCAGCCAAGATTATCCCGCTAGCGGGGGATACAATGAGCAGTTCTTC
J gene: TRBJ2-4; V gene: TRBV29-1; clone size: few; D gene: NA; CDR3 protein: CSVEDPNIQYF; CDR3 DNA: TGCAGCGTTGAGGACCCAAACATTCAGTACTTC
J gene: TRBJ2-7; V gene: TRBV5-1; clone size: NA; D gene: TRBD1; CDR3 protein: CASSPGQGDSGEQYF; CDR3 DNA: TGCGCCAGCAGCCCCGGACAGGGGGACTCCGGCGAGCAGTACTTC
J gene: TRBJ2-7; V gene: TRBV4-1; clone size: NA; D gene: NA; CDR3 protein: CASSPLPSSYEQYF; CDR3 DNA: TGCGCCAGCAGCCCACTGCCTAGCTCCTACGAGCAGTACTTC
J gene: TRBJ2-4; V gene: TRBV6-5; clone size: NA; D gene: NA; CDR3 protein: CARGKNCGHIQYF; CDR3 DNA: TGTGCCAGAGGGAAAAACTGCGGGCACATTCAGTACTTC
J gene: TRBJ2-2; V gene: TRBV6-5; clone size: few; D gene: NA; CDR3 protein: CASSLGHNTGELFF; CDR3 DNA: TGTGCCAGCAGTTTGGGACACAACACCGGGGAGCTGTTTTTT
J gene: TRBJ2-5; V gene: TRBV7-2; clone size: NA; D gene: TRBD2; CDR3 protein: CASSLGLLAGGPETQYF; CDR3 DNA: TGTGCCAGCAGCTTGGGGCTACTAGCGGGGGGGCCTGAGACCCAGTACTTC
J gene: TRBJ2-7; V gene: TRBV6-5; clone size: NA; D gene: NA; CDR3 protein: CASSYSIDGGDYEQYF; CDR3 DNA: TGTGCCAGCAGTTACTCGATCGATGGCGGCGACTACGAGCAGTACTTC
J gene: TRBJ2-4; V gene: TRBV4-3; clone size: few; D gene: NA; CDR3 protein: CASSLTWKDKNIQYF; CDR3 DNA: TGCGCCAGCAGCCTAACCTGGAAGGACAAAAACATTCAGTACTTC
J gene: TRBJ1-4; V gene: TRBV6-5; clone size: many; D gene: NA; CDR3 protein: CASSRQADQNEKLFF; CDR3 DNA: TGTGCCAGCAGCAGACAGGCGGACCAAAATGAAAAACTGTTTTTT
J gene: TRBJ2-3; V gene: TRBV7-2; clone size: few; D gene: TRBD2; CDR3 protein: CASSLQSGGADTQYF; CDR3 DNA: TGTGCCAGCAGCCTTCAAAGCGGGGGGGCAGATACGCAGTATTTT
J gene: TRBJ2-7; V gene: TRBV27; clone size: few; D gene: NA; CDR3 protein: CASSSRPSSYEQYF; CDR3 DNA: TGTGCCAGCAGTTCCCGTCCCAGCTCCTACGAGCAGTACTTC
J gene: TRBJ2-5; V gene: TRBV4-1; clone size: few; D gene: TRBD2; CDR3 protein: CASSPVAGGVETQYF; CDR3 DNA: TGCGCCAGCAGCCCCGTAGCGGGGGGCGTAGAGACCCAGTACTTC
J gene: TRBJ1-3; V gene: TRBV18; clone size: NA; D gene: NA; CDR3 protein: CASSPGRYSGNTIYF; CDR3 DNA: TGTGCCAGCTCACCCGGACGCTACTCTGGAAACACCATATATTTT
J gene: TRBJ1-1; V gene: TRBV12-3/TRBV12-4; clone size: NA; D gene: NA; CDR3 protein: CASSLVLTGIGTEAFF; CDR3 DNA: TGTGCCAGCAGTTTAGTATTAACAGGGATTGGCACTGAAGCTTTCTTT
J gene: TRBJ1-1; V gene: TRBV5-1; clone size: NA; D gene: NA; CDR3 protein: CASSLRRAANTEAFF; CDR3 DNA: TGCGCCAGCAGCTTGCGTCGGGCAGCGAACACTGAAGCTTTCTTT
J gene: TRBJ2-7; V gene: TRBV5-1; clone size: once; D gene: TRBD2; CDR3 protein: CASSTNPTSGIAGAPYEQYF; CDR3 DNA: TGCGCCAGCAGCACCAACCCGACTAGCGGGATAGCCGGGGCCCCCTACGAGCAGTACTTC
J gene: TRBJ2-1; V gene: TRBV6-5; clone size: few; D gene: TRBD2; CDR3 protein: CASSLTSGDRNEQFF; CDR3 DNA: TGTGCCAGCAGTCTCACGAGCGGGGACCGGAATGAGCAGTTCTTC
J gene: TRBJ2-3; V gene: TRBV7-6; clone size: few; D gene: TRBD1; CDR3 protein: CASSLTQGASDTQYF; CDR3 DNA: TGTGCCAGCAGCTTAACTCAGGGGGCCTCAGATACGCAGTATTTT
J gene: TRBJ1-5; V gene: TRBV2; clone size: NA; D gene: NA; CDR3 protein: CASSEARQPQHF; CDR3 DNA: TGTGCCAGCAGTGAAGCCCGTCAGCCCCAGCATTTT
J gene: TRBJ2-1; V gene: TRBV7-9; clone size: many; D gene: TRBD1; CDR3 protein: CASSLGQGYNEQFF; CDR3 DNA: TGCGCCAGCAGCCTGGGACAGGGGTACAATGAGCAGTTCTTC
J gene: TRBJ1-2; V gene: TRBV6-6; clone size: few; D gene: NA; CDR3 protein: CASSYIKDGAGSGYTF; CDR3 DNA: TGTGCCAGCAGTTACATCAAGGATGGGGCAGGGAGTGGCTACACCTTC
J gene: TRBJ1-6; V gene: TRBV4-3; clone size: few; D gene: NA; CDR3 protein: CASSQAGGLQGNSPLHF; CDR3 DNA: TGCGCCAGCAGCCAAGCGGGAGGCCTACAGGGTAATTCACCCCTCCACTTT
J gene: TRBJ2-3; V gene: TRBV6-5; clone size: NA; D gene: TRBD2; CDR3 protein: CASSQVVAGGPTDTQYF; CDR3 DNA: TGTGCCAGCAGCCAGGTGGTAGCGGGGGGACCCACAGATACGCAGTATTTT
J gene: TRBJ2-1; V gene: TRBV5-1; clone size: NA; D gene: TRBD2; CDR3 protein: CASSLGTSGAREQFF; CDR3 DNA: TGCGCCAGCAGCTTGGGGACTAGCGGGGCTCGGGAGCAGTTCTTC
J gene: TRBJ1-1; V gene: TRBV7-9; clone size: NA; D gene: NA; CDR3 protein: CASSRDGSMNTEAFF; CDR3 DNA: TGTGCCAGCAGCCGGGACGGATCCATGAACACTGAAGCTTTCTTT
J gene: TRBJ1-6; V gene: TRBV4-2; clone size: once; D gene: NA; CDR3 protein: CASSRNPRGGESPLHF; CDR3 DNA: TGTGCCAGCAGCCGGAACCCCCGGGGGGGTGAATCACCCCTCCACTTT
J gene: TRBJ1-1; V gene: TRBV12-3/TRBV12-4; clone size: few; D gene: TRBD1; CDR3 protein: CASTHRDRNTEAFF; CDR3 DNA: TGTGCCAGCACCCACCGGGACAGGAACACTGAAGCTTTCTTT
J gene: TRBJ2-2; V gene: TRBV6-5; clone size: few; D gene: TRBD1; CDR3 protein: CASSYSTRSWDRGTGELFF; CDR3 DNA: TGTGCCAGCAGTTACTCGACGAGGTCGTGGGACAGGGGGACCGGGGAGCTGTTTTTT